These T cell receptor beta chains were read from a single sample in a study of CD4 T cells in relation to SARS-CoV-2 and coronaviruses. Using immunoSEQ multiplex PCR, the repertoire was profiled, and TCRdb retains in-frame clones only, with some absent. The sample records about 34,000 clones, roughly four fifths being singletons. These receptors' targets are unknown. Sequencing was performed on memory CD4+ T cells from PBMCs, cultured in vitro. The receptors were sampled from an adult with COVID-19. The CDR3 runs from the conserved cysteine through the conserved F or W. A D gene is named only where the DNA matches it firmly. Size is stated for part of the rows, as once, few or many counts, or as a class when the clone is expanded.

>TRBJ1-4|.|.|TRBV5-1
TGCGCCAGCAGCTTGGCCGGGGGGCGCGGACTGTTTTTT
CASSLAGGRGLFF
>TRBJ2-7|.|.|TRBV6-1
TGTGCCAGCAATGAGAGGGGAAGCTCCTACGAGCAGTACTTC
CASNERGSSYEQYF
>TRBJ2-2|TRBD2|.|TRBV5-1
TGCGCCAGCAGTGGGACTAGCGGTTACACCGGGGAGCTGTTTTTT
CASSGTSGYTGELFF
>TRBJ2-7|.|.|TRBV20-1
TGCAGTGCTAGTGGGGAGGCCTCCTACGAGCAGTACTTC
CSASGEASYEQYF
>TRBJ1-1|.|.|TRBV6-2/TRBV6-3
TGTGCCAGCAGCAACAGGGACTACGCTGAAGCTTTCTTT
CASSNRDYAEAFF
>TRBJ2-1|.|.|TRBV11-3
TGTGCCAGCAGCCCCCCAAGAGAGCAGTTCTTC
CASSPPREQFF
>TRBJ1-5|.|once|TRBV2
TGTGCCAGCAGTTCACAGTCTGCCCAGCCCCAGCATTTT
CASSSQSAQPQHF
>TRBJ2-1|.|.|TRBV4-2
TGTGCCAGCTCCCCACAAAATGGGCTCAATGAGCAGTTCTTC
CASSPQNGLNEQFF
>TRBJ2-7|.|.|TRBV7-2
TGTGCCAGCAGCTTACCGGTGTCGGGGGAAAATTTCGCCTACGAGCAGTACTTC
CASSLPVSGENFAYEQYF
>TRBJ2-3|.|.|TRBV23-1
TGCGCCAGCAGTCACAGATCTCCGTCCCCCCCTTACACAGATACGCAGTATTTT
CASSHRSPSPPYTDTQYF
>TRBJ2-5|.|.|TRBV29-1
TGCAGCGTTCGAACGGACAGTGGGGAGACCCAGTACTTC
CSVRTDSGETQYF
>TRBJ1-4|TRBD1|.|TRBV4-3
TGCGCCAGCAGCCAACTACAGGGGGGGGGAGATGAAAAACTGTTTTTT
CASSQLQGGGDEKLFF
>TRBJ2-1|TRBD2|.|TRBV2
TGTGCCAGCAGCCCGGGGGAGGGCCGGGGGTTCTACAATGAGCAGTTCTTC
CASSPGEGRGFYNEQFF
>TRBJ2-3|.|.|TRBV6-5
TGTGCCAGCAGTTACTCGAGAGATGATACGCAGTATTTT
CASSYSRDDTQYF
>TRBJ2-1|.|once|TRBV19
TGTGCCAGTAGTCCTCGCCGGGACAAACATTCCCGATCCTACAATGAGCAGTTCTTC
CASSPRRDKHSRSYNEQFF
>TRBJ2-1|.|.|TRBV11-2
TGTGCCAGCAGCTTAGGTTATGGTCTACTAGTCCCTGAGCAGTTCTTC
CASSLGYGLLVPEQFF
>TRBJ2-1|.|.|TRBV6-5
TGTGCCAGCAGCTCAAGTGGGCACAATGAGCAGTTCTTC
CASSSSGHNEQFF
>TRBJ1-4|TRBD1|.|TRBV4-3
TGCGCCAGCAGCCAAGATATCGGGACAGGGAAAAAACTGTTTTTT
CASSQDIGTGKKLFF
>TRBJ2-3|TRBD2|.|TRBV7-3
TGTGCCAGCAGCTCGACTAGCGGGAGGGGCACAGATACGCAGTATTTT
CASSSTSGRGTDTQYF
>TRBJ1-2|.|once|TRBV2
TGTGCCAGCAGTGAACAGGGGCTCGGTGGCTACACCTTC
CASSEQGLGGYTF
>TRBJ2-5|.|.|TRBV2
TGTGCCAGCAGTGAACGGTGGGGTCGGGGGCGGCAAGAGACCCAGTACTTC
CASSERWGRGRQETQYF
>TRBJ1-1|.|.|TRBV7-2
TGTGCCAGCAGCGCGGACATGAACACTGAAGCTTTCTTT
CASSADMNTEAFF
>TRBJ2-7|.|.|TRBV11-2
TGTGCCAGCAGCTCCAGAGCCTACGAGCAGTACTTC
CASSSRAYEQYF
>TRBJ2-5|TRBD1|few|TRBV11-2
TGTGCCAGCACCACAGGGGACCAAGAGACCCAGTACTTC
CASTTGDQETQYF
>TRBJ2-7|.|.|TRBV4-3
TGCGCCAGCAGCCAAGGAAAAACGTTCGAGCAGTACTTC
CASSQGKTFEQYF
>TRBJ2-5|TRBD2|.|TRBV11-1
TGTGCCAGCAGCTTAGCCCGCGGGGGGCGAGAGACCCAGTACTTC
CASSLARGGRETQYF
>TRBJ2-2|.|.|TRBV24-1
TGTGCCACCAGCCAGACATTCGCGAACACCGGGGAGCTGTTTTTT
CATSQTFANTGELFF
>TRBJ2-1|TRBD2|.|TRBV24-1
TGTGCCACCAGTGACGGCGGACTAGCGGGAGTTATCAATGAGCAGTTCTTC
CATSDGGLAGVINEQFF
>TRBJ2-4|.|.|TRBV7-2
TGTGCCAGCAGCTTAGCCGGGCGATTACAGGGAGGGGTCAAAAACATTCAGTACTTC
CASSLAGRLQGGVKNIQYF
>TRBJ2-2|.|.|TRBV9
TGTGCCAGCAGCGGGAGATCGGACGCCACCGGGGAGCTGTTTTTT
CASSGRSDATGELFF
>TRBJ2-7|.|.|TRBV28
TGTGCCAGCAGTTATTTCAACTACGAGCAGTACTTC
CASSYFNYEQYF
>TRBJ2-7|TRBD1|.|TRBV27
TGTGCCAGCAGTTTCAACAGGGGATACGAGCAGTACTTC
CASSFNRGYEQYF
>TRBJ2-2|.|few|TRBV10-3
TGTGCCATCAGTGAGTCTCCGGGACAGAACACCGGGGAGCTGTTTTTT
CAISESPGQNTGELFF
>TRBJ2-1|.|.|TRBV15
TGTGCCACCAGCAGAGACGGTGTCCGTTCCTACAATGAGCAGTTCTTC
CATSRDGVRSYNEQFF
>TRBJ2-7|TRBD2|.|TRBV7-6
TGTGCCAGCAGCTTAGTGAACCTACAGCGGGAGGGCTACGAGCAGTACTTC
CASSLVNLQREGYEQYF
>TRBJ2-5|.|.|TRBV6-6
TGTGCCACCTGCGATGTCGGGGCAAAGAAGACCCAGTACTTC
CATCDVGAKKTQYF
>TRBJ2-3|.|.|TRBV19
TGTGCCAGTAGTATAGGTCGGGACCACGGGGATACGCAGTATTTT
CASSIGRDHGDTQYF
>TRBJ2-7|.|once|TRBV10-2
TGCGCCAGCAGTGAGTCGATTGGTAGGGTCTACGAGCAGTACTTC
CASSESIGRVYEQYF
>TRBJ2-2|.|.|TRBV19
TGTGCCAGTAGTAGCCCGCGCGAAACCGGGGAGCTGTTTTTT
CASSSPRETGELFF
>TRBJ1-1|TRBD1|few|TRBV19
TGTGCCAGTAGTATTGGGAGGCGCGGACAGGGGGTCACTGAAGCTTTCTTT
CASSIGRRGQGVTEAFF
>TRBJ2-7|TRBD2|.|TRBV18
TGTGCCAGCTCACCATTAGCGGGAGGGCCATACGAGCAGTACTTC
CASSPLAGGPYEQYF
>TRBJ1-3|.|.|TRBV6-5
TGTGCCAGCAGGAGACAACTCTCTGGAAACACCATATATTTT
CASRRQLSGNTIYF
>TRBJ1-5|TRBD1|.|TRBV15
TGTGCCACCAGCAGAGATCCAGGACAGGGAGGTCAGCCCCAGCATTTT
CATSRDPGQGGQPQHF
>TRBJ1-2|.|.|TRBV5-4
TGTGCCAGCAGCTCGGACAGCTTCTATGGCTACACCTTC
CASSSDSFYGYTF
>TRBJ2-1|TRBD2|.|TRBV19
TGTGCCAGTAGCGGGAGGGTAATATCCTACAATGAGCAGTTCTTC
CASSGRVISYNEQFF
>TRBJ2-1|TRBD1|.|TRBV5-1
TGCGCCAGCAGCCCGAGACAGGGGGACAATGAGCAGTTCTTC
CASSPRQGDNEQFF
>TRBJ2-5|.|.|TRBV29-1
TGCAGCACCTCTTCTAGTTACGAGACCCAGTACTTC
CSTSSSYETQYF
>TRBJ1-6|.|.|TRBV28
TGTGCCAGCAGCCCTGGGGGGAGTCCTAATTCACCCCTCCACTTT
CASSPGGSPNSPLHF
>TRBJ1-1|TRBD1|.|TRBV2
TGTGCCAGCAGTAACACAGGGGGAAACACTGAAGCTTTCTTT
CASSNTGGNTEAFF
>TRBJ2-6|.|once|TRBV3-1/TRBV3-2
TGTGCCAGCAGCCAGGGGGGGGCCAACGTCCTGACTTTC
CASSQGGANVLTF
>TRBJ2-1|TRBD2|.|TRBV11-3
TGTGCCAGCAGCACTAGCGGGAGAGATCCCAAGCAGTTCTTC
CASSTSGRDPKQFF
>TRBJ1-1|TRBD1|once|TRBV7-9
TGTGCCAGCAGCGACGGACAGGGGGAAGATGAAGCTTTCTTT
CASSDGQGEDEAFF